This TCR beta chain came from a study of CD8 T cells in Susac syndrome. Study results and caveats: By the study's own acknowledgment, its TCR sequencing and HLA analysis included relatively few individuals.

cDNA came from about 0.46 to 1 ug RNA primed by random hexamers. TCRdb called the immunoSEQ multiplex PCR reads again in MiXCR, with one record for every CDR3 protein. This sample carries about 180,000 distinct CDR3 sequences, approximately 93% of them seen once, and the ten largest clones take 0.09% to 0.1%. Bulk CD8+ and CD4+ cells came from magnetic negative isolation; CD8+ TEMRA by FACS. Trimming removed 3 bases at V and 5 bases at J, with 10 bases between. This CDR3 comprises 13 residues. As for this clonotype: Its antigen is still unknown.

The chain recombines TRBV12-3 or TRBV12-4 with TRBJ2-5; D might be TRBD2 (6 bases). The sample consisted of CD4+ T cells from PBMCs. The receptor comes from a human donor with multiple sclerosis. DNA of the CDR3: TGTGCCAGCAGTTTTACACTAGCCGAGACCCAGTACTTC. As protein: CASSFTLAETQYF.